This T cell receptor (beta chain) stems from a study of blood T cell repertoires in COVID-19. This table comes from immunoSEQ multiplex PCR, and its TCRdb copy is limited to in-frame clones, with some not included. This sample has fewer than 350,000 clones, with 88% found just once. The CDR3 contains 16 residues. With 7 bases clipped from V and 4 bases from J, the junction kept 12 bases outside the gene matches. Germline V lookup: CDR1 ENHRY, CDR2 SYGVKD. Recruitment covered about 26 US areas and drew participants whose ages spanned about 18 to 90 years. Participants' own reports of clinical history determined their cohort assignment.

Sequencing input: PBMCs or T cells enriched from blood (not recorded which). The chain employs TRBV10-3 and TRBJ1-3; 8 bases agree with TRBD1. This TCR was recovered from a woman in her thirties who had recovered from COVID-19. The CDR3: CAITDRGETGGNTIYF. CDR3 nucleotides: TGTGCCATCACCGACAGGGGAGAAACGGGCGGAAACACCATATATTTT.